This T cell receptor beta chain was recovered during a study of shared clonotypes between healthy human individuals. Using immunoSEQ multiplex PCR, the repertoire was profiled, and TCRdb retains in-frame clones only, with some absent. The sample lists roughly 2 million clones, almost 96% occurring once. Germline V gene sequence: CDR1 SEHNR, CDR2 FQNEAQ (reference sequence). Unmatched junction bases numbered 7, after V lost 6 bases and J lost 8 bases. CDR3 length equals 14 residues. The sequence came from a man aged 18 to 29 in good health. Material: naive CD4+ T cells sorted from blood. Subset defined: CD45RA+ positively selected. The chain is built from TRBV7-9 and TRBJ2-3, with 11 nucleotides matching TRBD2. The DNA for the CDR3 is TGTGCCAGCAGTTCTAGCGGGGGGCAAGGTACGCAGTATTTT. Its protein is CASSSSGGQGTQYF.